One and the same sample provided the 6 T cell receptor beta chains below, sequenced in a study of CD8 T cells in ankylosing spondylitis. Each CDR3 protein is one row after TCRdb ran MiXCR on the 5' RACE reads. The sample consists of 200,000 to 300,000 distinct CDR3 sequences, about 10% of them appearing once. Sequenced sample: blood, either unsorted or a sorted T cell fraction (not recorded which). These receptors were obtained from a male donor with ankylosing spondylitis or in good health (not recorded which).

The gene calls are TRBV30 and TRBJ2-2; D possibly corresponds to TRBD2 (6 bases). Trimming took off 4 bases at V and 7 bases at J, with 10 bases between the two ends. The CDR3 totals 12 residues. The germline V gene has CDR1 GTSNPN and CDR2 SVGIG (reference sequence). The CDR3 DNA follows: TGTGCCTGGAACAGGAGGGTCGGGGAGCTGTTTTTT. Its protein product is CAWNRRVGELFF.

This clonotype was observed a handful of times. The chain carries TRBV27 and TRBJ2-7; maybe TRBD1 (6 bases). Germline CDR1 reads MNHEY; CDR2 reads SMNVEV (reference sequence). Trimming cost V 8 bases and J 2 bases, with 16 bases left between them. The CDR3 sequence is 14 residues long. The CDR3 loop reads CASCSLGTPYEQYF. The CDR3 DNA is TGTGCCAGCTGCTCTCTCGGGACACCCTACGAGCAGTACTTC.

This clonotype has more than one count but fewer than ten. V is TRBV5-1 and J is TRBJ1-6; D gene uncertain. The germline V gene has CDR1 SGHRS and CDR2 YFSETQ. There are 16 residues in the CDR3. The V and J ends lost 0 bases and 6 bases respectively, with 13 bases between them. The CDR3 DNA reads TGCGCCAGCAGCTTGGGGGCCTCAGTGACTAATTCACCCCTCCACTTT. This gives the protein CASSLGASVTNSPLHF.

This clonotype came up many times. The chain recombines TRBV15 with TRBJ2-7; 11 bases are shared with TRBD1. This CDR3 region has 16 residues. Germline values: CDR1 LNHNV, CDR2 YYDKDF (reference sequence). Unmatched junction bases numbered 10, after V lost 3 bases and J lost 6 bases. For the CDR3, the DNA is TGTGCCACCAGCAGGCCACCGGGACAGGGGGACCGCGAGCAGTACTTC. Translation: CATSRPPGQGDREQYF.

The gene calls are TRBV30 and TRBJ2-2; a weak D match, TRBD1 (5 bases). Trimming pared 2 bases from V and 2 bases from J, leaving 15 bases between. Germline values: CDR1 GTSNPN, CDR2 SVGIG (reference sequence). The CDR3 covers 16 residues. The CDR3 is CAWSTRQILNTGELFF. CDR3 nucleotide sequence: TGTGCCTGGAGTACTCGACAGATTCTCAACACCGGGGAGCTGTTTTTT.

This chain joins TRBV12-3 or TRBV12-4 and TRBJ2-2; 11 bases are a match to TRBD1. The CDR3 spans 20 residues. The trim removed 5 bases at V and 4 bases at J, leaving 18 bases unmatched. The CDR3 reads CASSPPPRTGGESATGELFF. The CDR3 coding sequence is TGTGCCAGCAGTCCTCCGCCCCGGACAGGGGGCGAATCCGCCACCGGGGAGCTGTTTTTT.